The source of this T cell receptor (beta chain) is a study of T cells in Graves' hyperthyroidism and ophthalmopathy. The CDR3 is made up of 14 amino acids. Trimming at V came to 6 bases and at J to 7 bases, leaving 9 bases not matched to a gene. Amplified regions were TCR beta CDR3 sequences from RNA transcripts. First-round RT-PCR of the TCR CDR3 relied on the HTBI primer set. Each CDR3 protein gets one entry after TCRdb re-called the multiplex PCR reads with MiXCR. The profile shows approximately 400,000 distinct CDR3 sequences, about a sixth of them singletons. The sequence came from a woman aged 18-29 years with Graves' hyperthyroidism that later progressed to Graves' ophthalmopathy. V usage is TRBV12-3 or TRBV12-4 and J usage is TRBJ1-2; TRBD1 matches at 9 bases. The sample comprised blood. Here the CDR3 DNA reads TGTGCCAGCAGGCCGGGACAGGGTCTTGGTGGCTACACCTTC. Encoded protein: CASRPGQGLGGYTF.